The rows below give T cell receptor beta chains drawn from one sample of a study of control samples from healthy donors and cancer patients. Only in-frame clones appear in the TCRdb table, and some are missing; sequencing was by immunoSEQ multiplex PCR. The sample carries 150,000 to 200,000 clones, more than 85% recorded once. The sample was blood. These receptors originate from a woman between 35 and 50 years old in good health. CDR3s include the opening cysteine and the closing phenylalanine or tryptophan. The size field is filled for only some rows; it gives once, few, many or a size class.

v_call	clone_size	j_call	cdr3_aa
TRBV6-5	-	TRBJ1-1	CASSYRGGPFEAFF
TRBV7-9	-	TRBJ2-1	CASSIHEAYNEQFF
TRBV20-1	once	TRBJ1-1	CSASREPEAFF
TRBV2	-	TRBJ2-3	CASSEGGFGTDTQYF
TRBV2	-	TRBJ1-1	CASSGLNQGREAFF
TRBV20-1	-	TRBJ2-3	CLPPTDTQYF
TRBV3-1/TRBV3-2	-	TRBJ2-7	CASSQAPWLATDYEQYF
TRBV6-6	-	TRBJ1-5	CASSLTGDNQPQHF
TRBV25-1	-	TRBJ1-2	CASSEFGTGLNGYTF
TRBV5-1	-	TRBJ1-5	CASSPVGGGNQPQHF
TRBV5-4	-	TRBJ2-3	CASSFRPWTDTQYF
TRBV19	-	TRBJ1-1	CASSEQGGSTEAFF
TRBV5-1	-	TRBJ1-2	CARILAVYGYTF
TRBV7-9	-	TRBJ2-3	CASSPGLAKADTQYF
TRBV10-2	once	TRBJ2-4	CASSEVPPLDIQYF
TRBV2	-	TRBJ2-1	CASRVTSGEPSYNEQFF
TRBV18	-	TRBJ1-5	CASSAVNSNQPQHF
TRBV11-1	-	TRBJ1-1	CASSPRIGLVTEAFF
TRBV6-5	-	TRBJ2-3	CASSYQGVTDTQYF
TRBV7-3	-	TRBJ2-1	CASSLQGGNEQFF
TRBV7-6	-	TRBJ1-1	CASSLSGGSGTEAFF
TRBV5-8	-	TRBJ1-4	CASSSDGIQATNEKLFF